These 11 T cell receptor beta chains were all obtained from the same sample, sequenced in a study of T cells in Graves' hyperthyroidism and ophthalmopathy. There were TCR beta CDR3 regions amplified from RNA transcripts. The TCR CDR3 was amplified in a first-round RT-PCR using the HTBI primer set. TCRdb re-derived calls from the multiplex PCR reads in MiXCR, one entry per CDR3 protein. The sample consists of over 700,000 distinct CDR3 sequences, roughly a third of them appearing once. What was sequenced was blood. The receptor set was obtained from a woman aged 35 to 49 with Graves' hyperthyroidism.

The CDR3, as DNA: TGTGCCAGCACCTACTGGCGGCACTCTGGGGCCAACGTCCTGACTTTC. It codes for CASTYWRHSGANVLTF. The J gene is TRBJ2-6, the V gene TRBV5-5; D uncertain. This CDR3 spans 16 amino acids. From germline, CDR1 is SGHKS and CDR2 YYEKEE (reference sequence). Trimming took 6 bases from V and 0 from J, leaving 13 bases between them. Full variable domain (missing parts from reference TRBV5-5 and TRBJ2-6): DAGVTQSPTHLIKTRGQQVTLRCSPISGHKSVSWYQQVLGQGPQFIFQYYEKEERGRGNFPDRFSARQFPNYSSELNVNALLLGDSALYLCASTYWRHSGANVLTFGAGSRLTVL.

In the case of this clonotype: A much larger clone differs by one base, so this may be a read error. DNA of the CDR3: TGTGCCAGCAGTGCCCGACAGGGAAAAGAGACCCAGTACTTC. It encodes CASSARQGKETQYF. The V gene is TRBV12-3 or TRBV12-4, the J gene TRBJ2-5; 7 positions match TRBD1. The junction had 6 bases not matched to a gene; V was cut back by 5 bases and J by 3 bases. This CDR3 is 14 amino acids long.

Ten or more counts support this clonotype. The V call is TRBV24-1, the J call TRBJ1-2; unclear D gene. The V gene's germline CDR1 is KGHDR and CDR2 SFDVKD. The CDR3 loop spans 11 amino acids. Trimming left V 1 base short and J 4 bases short, with 0 bases between. As DNA, the CDR3 is TGTGCCACCAGTGATTTCTATGGCTACACCTTC. As protein: CATSDFYGYTF.

Many counts were recorded for this clonotype. The genes are TRBV3-1 and TRBJ1-6, with TRBD1 identical over 9 bases. V trimming: 6 bases; J trimming: 7 bases; junction bases outside the gene matches: 4. The CDR3 length is 14 residues. In germline, CDR1 is LGHDT, CDR2 YNNKEL (reference sequence). CDR3: CASRGTGRNSPLHF. DNA of the CDR3: TGTGCCAGCAGGGGGACAGGGAGGAATTCACCCCTCCACTTT.

This chain connects TRBV12-3 or TRBV12-4 to TRBJ2-7, with D possibly TRBD2 on 5 matching bases. This CDR3 comprises 15 residues. Trimming removed 6 bases from V and 5 bases from J, with 20 bases in between. CDR3 sequence (DNA): TGTGCCAGCAGCCAAGATCTATGGGAGTCAGACGAGCAGTACTTC. Amino acid sequence: CASSQDLWESDEQYF.

On this clonotype itself: A much larger clone differs from this one at a single base, so this may be a read error. Given the absence of the conserved phenylalanine or tryptophan at the CDR3 end, a read error is likely. This chain links TRBV12-3 or TRBV12-4 with TRBJ1-1; 9 nucleotides agree with TRBD1. This CDR3 is 14 amino acids long. J lost 10 bases, V lost 6 bases, and 12 bases had no gene match. CDR3 coding DNA: TGTGCCAGCAGACTTAACGACAGGGGGGATGTAGCTTTCCTT. It encodes CASRLNDRGDVAFL.

The CDR3 spells CSAREEGVPGGYTF. The CDR3 DNA is TGCAGTGCTAGAGAGGAGGGGGTACCCGGTGGCTACACCTTC. The chain couples TRBV20-1 to TRBJ1-2, with D perhaps matching TRBD1 (6 bases). The CDR3 spans 14 residues. Germline-derived CDR1 and CDR2 are DFQATT and SNEGSKA (reference sequence). The V and J ends lost 0 bases and 7 bases respectively, with 15 bases between them.

This clonotype appeared many times. The genes are TRBV10-3 and TRBJ1-2; the match to TRBD1 covers 7 bases. This CDR3 is 13 amino acids long. V dropped 4 bases and J dropped 2; count of bases not matched to a gene: 1. The V gene's germline CDR1 is ENHRY and CDR2 SYGVKD. The CDR3 DNA reads TGTGCCATCAGTGGGGGACAGAACTATGGCTACACCTTC. It encodes CAISGGQNYGYTF.

There are a few counts of this clonotype. The J gene is TRBJ1-2, the V gene TRBV6-6, with TRBD1 as a possible D gene (5 bases). The germline V and J ends were trimmed by 4 bases and 7 bases, with 10 bases remaining between them. Germline lookup yields CDR1 MNHNY and CDR2 SVGAGI (reference sequence). The CDR3 has 12 residues. The CDR3 region is CASSSQGTGYTF. The CDR3 DNA follows: TGTGCCAGCAGTTCCCAGGGTACTGGCTACACCTTC.

Regarding this clonotype: This may be a read error: a much more frequent sequence differs by one nucleotide. The gene calls are TRBV7-2 and TRBJ1-2, with a tentative D call TRBD1 (5 bases). This CDR3 comprises 17 residues. Germline CDR1 is SGHTA and CDR2 is FQGNSA. The CDR3 bases are TGTGCCAGCAGCCCCCCACGCGCAGGGACGGCGAACTATGGCTGCACCTTC. Amino acid sequence: CASSPPRAGTANYGCTF.

V is TRBV10-3 and J is TRBJ2-7; no reliable D call. Germline assignment: CDR1 ENHRY and CDR2 SYGVKD. The CDR3 consists of 12 residues. Trimming shortened V by 4 bases and J by 7 bases, and 11 bases separated the two germline ends. The CDR3 DNA follows: TGTGCCATCAGTGTAGGCCCCTTTGAGCAGTACTTC. This sequence encodes CAISVGPFEQYF.